The T cell receptor (beta chain) described here comes from a study of T-cell reconstitution after alpha-beta-depleted transplantation in children. Study conclusions and caveats: At around two months after transplant, the alpha-beta T cells were reportedly derived from several hundred expanded clones that came from non-depleted graft cells.

In the case of this clonotype: Antigen unknown.

Researchers prepared the TCRbeta library using unique molecular identifiers, the study reports. From the PCR reads, TCRdb called clonotypes with MiXCR, one entry per CDR3 protein. The sample lists about 440,000 distinct CDR3 sequences, about 45% occurring once. J gave up 5 bases and V 7 bases, and 14 bases lay outside the gene matches. The CDR3 sequence is 17 residues long. The germline V gene encodes CDR1 MDHEN and CDR2 SYDVKM. V is TRBV28 and J is TRBJ1-2; 12 bases fit TRBD1. This clonotype was sampled from a girl between 2 and 10 years old with aplastic anemia, due to receive a stem cell transplant. The specimen was PBMCs, collected before TCRalphabeta/CD19-depleted stem cell transplant. CDR3 nucleotide sequence: TGTGCCAGCAAAAACCCCGGGACAGGGGGCGGACTATATGGCTACACCTTC. It yields the protein CASKNPGTGGGLYGYTF.